Each of the 19 T cell receptor beta chains below was sequenced from the same sample in a study of shared clonotypes between healthy human individuals. The protocol was immunoSEQ multiplex PCR, while the TCRdb copy is restricted to in-frame clones and leaves out a portion. The sample has over 2 million clones, roughly 90% seen once; the top ten hold 0.37%. Sequencing was performed on naive CD4+ T cells from PBMCs. Subset noted: CD45RA+ positively selected. The receptor source for this set is a man between 18 and 29 years old in good health. Some clones in this sample may be carry-over from other donors' samples.

This chain connects TRBV13 to TRBJ2-2, with TRBD2 identical over 8 bases. The CDR3 consists of 14 residues. With 7 bases clipped from V and 3 bases from J, the junction kept 4 bases outside the gene matches. In germline, CDR1 is PRHDT, CDR2 FYEKMQ (reference sequence). The CDR3 sequence: CASTGGRYTGELFF. DNA for the CDR3: TGTGCCAGCACGGGCGGGAGGTACACCGGGGAGCTGTTTTTT.

CDR3 bases: TGTGCCAGCAGCCCCTCCGGGCCGAAGCGCCCAGAGACCCAGTACTTC. Residues: CASSPSGPKRPETQYF. This chain links TRBV6-6 with TRBJ2-5; D uncertain. The CDR3 length is 16 residues. CDR1 and CDR2 (germline): MNHNY, SVGAGI (reference sequence). Trimming took 6 bases from V and 4 from J, leaving 21 bases between them.

The chain has TRBV5-1 and TRBJ1-1; TRBD1 aligns across 11 bases. Looked up from germline, CDR1 is SGHRS and CDR2 is YFSETQ. The CDR3 totals 16 residues. Trimming removed 0 bases from V and 6 bases from J; junction bases left unmatched: 7. The CDR3 is CASSLAGTGGDPEAFF. The CDR3 nucleotides read TGCGCCAGCAGCTTGGCTGGGACAGGGGGAGATCCTGAAGCTTTCTTT.

J is TRBJ2-2 and V is TRBV28; a possible D gene is TRBD2 (6 bases). Germline lookup yields CDR1 MDHEN and CDR2 SYDVKM. The ends were cut back, 7 bases at V and 6 bases at J, with 15 bases in the middle. CDR3 size: 14 residues. The CDR3 sequence: CASTTPAGPGELFF. In DNA, the CDR3 is TGTGCCAGCACCACTCCCGCGGGGCCCGGGGAGCTGTTTTTT. The entire variable domain, with the rest obtained from reference TRBV28 and TRBJ2-2, is as follows: DVKVTQSSRYLVKRTGEKVFLECVQDMDHENMFWYRQDPGLGLRLIYFSYDVKMKEKGDIPEGYSVSREKKERFSLILESASTNQTSMYLCASTTPAGPGELFFGEGSRLTVL.

This clone was detected only once. The chain joins TRBV4-3 to TRBJ1-1; D gene unclear. The CDR3 totals 15 residues. Germline CDR1 LGHNA, CDR2 YSLEER. V dropped 1 base and J dropped 3 bases, with 12 bases sitting between them. In DNA, the CDR3 is TGCGCCAGCAGCCAAGGACGGGAAACCGACACTGAAGCTTTCTTT. It is translated as CASSQGRETDTEAFF.

Note on this clone: This CDR3 is also generated by other DNA sequences in the sample. V is TRBV9 and J is TRBJ2-7, with 7 bases that match TRBD1. This CDR3 contains 14 residues. Germline CDR1 and CDR2: SGDLS and YYNGEE. V lost 3 bases and J lost 1; bases outside the gene matches: 4. In DNA, the CDR3 is TGTGCCAGCAGCGGAGGGACAGCGTCCTACGAGCAGTACTTC. Translated: CASSGGTASYEQYF.

This chain uses TRBV18 with TRBJ2-1; perhaps TRBD1 as D (8 bases). This CDR3 has 18 amino acids. Trimming cost V 0 bases and J 7 bases, with 22 bases left between them. CDR1 and CDR2 from the germline V gene are KGHSH and LQKENI. The CDR3 here is CASSPPLGLSQGGNEQFF. As DNA, the CDR3 is TGTGCCAGCTCACCACCGTTGGGGCTTTCACAGGGGGGGAATGAGCAGTTCTTC.

V is TRBV9 and J is TRBJ2-5, with D possibly called TRBD1 or TRBD2 (5 bases each). The CDR3 spans 12 residues. In germline, CDR1 is SGDLS, CDR2 YYNGEE. V lost 3 bases to trimming and J lost 3 bases, with 6 bases between them. The CDR3 DNA follows: TGTGCCAGCAGCGGGGGGAAAGAGACCCAGTACTTC. Amino acid sequence: CASSGGKETQYF.

The V gene is TRBV19, the J gene TRBJ2-1, with 8 positions matching TRBD2. The CDR3 length is 17 residues. Unmatched junction bases numbered 13, after V lost 5 bases and J lost 4 bases. Per germline, CDR1 LNHDA and CDR2 SQIVND (reference sequence). The chain's CDR3 is CASSPPGTRAFYNEQFF. The CDR3 DNA is TGTGCCAGTAGTCCACCGGGGACTAGGGCATTTTACAATGAGCAGTTCTTC.

The CDR3 protein is CASSSMTGANTGELFF. The CDR3 DNA reads as TGTGCCAGCAGCTCCATGACAGGAGCGAACACCGGGGAGCTGTTTTTT. V and J are TRBV7-9 and TRBJ2-2, with D possibly being TRBD1 (6 bases). CDR3 length: 16 residues. Trimming shortened V by 4 bases and J by 0 bases, and 12 bases separated the two germline ends. Germline values: CDR1 SEHNR, CDR2 FQNEAQ (reference sequence).

This rearrangement joins TRBV10-3 to TRBJ1-3; TRBD1 matches at 8 bases. V was clipped by 7 bases and J by 5 bases; unmatched bases: 7. Germline loops: CDR1 ENHRY, CDR2 SYGVKD. The CDR3 has 14 residues. The CDR3: CAITRTGLRNTIYF. The CDR3 DNA follows: TGTGCCATCACCCGGACAGGGTTGAGAAACACCATATATTTT.

DNA for the CDR3: TGTGCCAGCAGTTTGTATCGACAGGCGGATGATGAGCAGTTCTTC. Its translation is CASSLYRQADDEQFF. The chain uses TRBV27 and TRBJ2-1; D may be TRBD1 (6 bases). CDR3 size: 15 residues. The V gene lost 3 bases and the J gene lost 8 bases, with 17 bases spanning the gap. The germline V gene has CDR1 MNHEY and CDR2 SMNVEV (reference sequence).

The V gene is TRBV21-1, the J gene TRBJ1-5; the D call TRBD1 from the table was never checked on the DNA. TRBV21-1 is flagged as a pseudogene. The CDR3 covers 17 residues. The CDR3 sequence is CASSKGPQVRGYQPQHF. In DNA, the CDR3 is TGTGCCAGCAGCAAAGGTCCCCAGGTAAGGGGATATCAGCCCCAGCATTTT.

This clone occurred once. The rearrangement joins TRBV7-2 to TRBJ2-5; D tentatively reads TRBD1 or TRBD2 (6 bases each). The CDR3 runs to 15 residues. The germline V gene encodes CDR1 SGHTA and CDR2 FQGNSA. Trimming stripped 0 bases from V and 2 bases from J, with 10 bases between. This CDR3 is CASSLAGGVQETQYF. The CDR3 nucleotides read TGTGCCAGCAGCTTAGCCGGGGGCGTTCAAGAGACCCAGTACTTC.

The CDR3 DNA follows: TGTGCCAGCAGCTTCAGACTAGCGGCGTTAAATGAGCAGTTCTTC. This translates into CASSFRLAALNEQFF. The V call is TRBV11-2, the J call TRBJ2-1, with TRBD2 matching over 9 bases. V was clipped by 3 bases and J by 7 bases; unmatched bases: 7. The CDR3 totals 15 residues. Germline V gene data show CDR1 as SGHAT and CDR2 as FQNNGV.

This clone has only a few counts. V gene TRBV6-5 combines with J gene TRBJ1-1; no firm D call. The CDR3 length is 14 residues. The V end lost 0 bases, the J end lost 4 bases, and 9 bases lay between the germline ends. CDR1 and CDR2 from the germline V gene are MNHEY and SVGAGI. The CDR3 sequence is CASSYSGDSTEAFF. CDR3 DNA sequence: TGTGCCAGCAGTTACTCGGGAGATAGCACTGAAGCTTTCTTT.

The V gene is TRBV5-1, the J gene TRBJ1-6; maybe TRBD1 (6 bases). Germline CDR1 and CDR2: SGHRS and YFSETQ. The CDR3 runs 16 residues. Trimming left V 2 bases short and J 5 bases short, with 14 bases between. CDR3 sequence: CASSFITGFDNSPLHF. The CDR3 DNA is TGCGCCAGCAGCTTCATCACAGGGTTCGATAATTCACCCCTCCACTTT. Using reference TRBV5-1 and TRBJ1-6 for the parts outside the CDR3, the full variable domain is KAGVTQTPRYLIKTRGQQVTLSCSPISGHRSVSWYQQTPGQGLQFLFEYFSETQRNKGNFPGRFSGRQFSNSRSEMNVSTLELGDSALYLCASSFITGFDNSPLHFGNGTRLTVT.

This chain connects TRBV29-1 to TRBJ2-3; maybe TRBD1 (6 bases). V shed 7 bases and J shed 4 bases, with 15 bases lying between them. The CDR3 spans 13 residues. Germline CDR1 is SQVTM and CDR2 is ANQGSEA. The DNA of the CDR3 is TGCAGCGAAACTACAGGGTTGTCAGATACGCAGTATTTT. Its protein is CSETTGLSDTQYF.

The chain recombines TRBV6-5 with TRBJ2-7; possibly TRBD1 for D (6 bases). The germline CDR1 and CDR2 sequences are MNHEY and SVGAGI. Trimming took 4 bases from V and 5 from J, leaving 15 bases between them. The CDR3 consists of 14 residues. The CDR3 is CASSSSGQSHEQYF. For the CDR3, the DNA is TGTGCCAGCAGTTCCTCTGGACAGTCCCACGAGCAGTACTTC.